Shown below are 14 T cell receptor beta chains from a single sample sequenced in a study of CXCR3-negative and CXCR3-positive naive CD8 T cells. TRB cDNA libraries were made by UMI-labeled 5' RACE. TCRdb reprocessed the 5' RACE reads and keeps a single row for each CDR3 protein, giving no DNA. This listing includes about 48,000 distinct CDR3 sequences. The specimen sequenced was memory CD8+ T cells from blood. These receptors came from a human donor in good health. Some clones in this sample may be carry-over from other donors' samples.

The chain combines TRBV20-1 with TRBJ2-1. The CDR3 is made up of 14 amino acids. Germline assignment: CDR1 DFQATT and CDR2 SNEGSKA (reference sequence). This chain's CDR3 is CSARERKENNEQFF.

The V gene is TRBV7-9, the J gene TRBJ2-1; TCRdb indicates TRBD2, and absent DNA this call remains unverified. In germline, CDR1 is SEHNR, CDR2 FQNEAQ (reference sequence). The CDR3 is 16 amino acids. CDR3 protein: CASSPGTRSMENEQFF.

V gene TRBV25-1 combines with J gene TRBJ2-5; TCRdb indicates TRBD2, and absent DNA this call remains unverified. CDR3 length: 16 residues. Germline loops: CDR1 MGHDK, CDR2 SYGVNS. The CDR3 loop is CASSALESSAGETQYF.

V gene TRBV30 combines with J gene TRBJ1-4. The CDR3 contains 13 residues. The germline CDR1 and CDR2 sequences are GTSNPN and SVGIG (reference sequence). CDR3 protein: CAWTPVTNEKLFF.

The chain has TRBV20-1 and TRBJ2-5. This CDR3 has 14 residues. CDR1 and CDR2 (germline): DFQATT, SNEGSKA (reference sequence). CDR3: CSAGRGRDRETQYF.

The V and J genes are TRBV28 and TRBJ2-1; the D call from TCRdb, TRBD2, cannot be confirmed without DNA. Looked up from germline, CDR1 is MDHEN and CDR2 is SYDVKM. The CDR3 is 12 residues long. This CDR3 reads CASSLTRDEQFF.

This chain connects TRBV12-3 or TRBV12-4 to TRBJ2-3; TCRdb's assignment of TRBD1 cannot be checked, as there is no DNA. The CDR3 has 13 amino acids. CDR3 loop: CASSFDPVDTQYF.

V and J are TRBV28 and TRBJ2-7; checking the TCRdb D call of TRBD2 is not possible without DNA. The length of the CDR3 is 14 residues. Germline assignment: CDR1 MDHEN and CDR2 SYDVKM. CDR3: CASTDLAGGYEQYF.

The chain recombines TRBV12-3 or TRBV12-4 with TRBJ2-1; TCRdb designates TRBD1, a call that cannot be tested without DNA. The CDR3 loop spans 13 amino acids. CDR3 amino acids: CASSLGPGAEQFF.

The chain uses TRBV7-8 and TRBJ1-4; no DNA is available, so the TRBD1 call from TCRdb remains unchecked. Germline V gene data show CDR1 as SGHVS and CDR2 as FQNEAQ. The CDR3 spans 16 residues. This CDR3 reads CASSPPWTGGFEKLFF. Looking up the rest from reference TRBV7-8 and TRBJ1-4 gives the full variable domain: GAGVSQSPRYKVAKRGQDVALRCDPISGHVSLFWYQQALGQGPEFLTYFQNEAQLDKSGLPSDRFFAERPEGSVSTLKIQRTQQEDSAVYLCASSPPWTGGFEKLFFGSGTQLSVL.

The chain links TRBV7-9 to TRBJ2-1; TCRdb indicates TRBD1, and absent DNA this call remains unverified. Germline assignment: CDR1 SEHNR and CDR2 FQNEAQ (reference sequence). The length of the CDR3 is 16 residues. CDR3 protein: CASSLELAGAKDEQFF. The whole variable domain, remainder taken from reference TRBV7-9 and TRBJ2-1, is DTGVSQNPRHKITKRGQNVTFRCDPISEHNRLYWYRQTLGQGPEFLTYFQNEAQLEKSRLLSDRFSAERPKGSFSTLEIQRTEQGDSAMYLCASSLELAGAKDEQFFGPGTRLTVL.

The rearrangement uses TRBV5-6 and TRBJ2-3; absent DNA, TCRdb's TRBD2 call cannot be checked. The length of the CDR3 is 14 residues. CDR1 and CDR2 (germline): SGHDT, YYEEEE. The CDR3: CASSKEALTDTQYF.

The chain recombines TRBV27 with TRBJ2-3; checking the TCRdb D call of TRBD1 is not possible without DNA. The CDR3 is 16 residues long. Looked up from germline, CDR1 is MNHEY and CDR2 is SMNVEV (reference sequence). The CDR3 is CASSPRAAGPTDTQYF.

CDR3 protein: CASSLGPTDSNQPQHF. V usage is TRBV12-3 or TRBV12-4 and J usage is TRBJ1-5; TCRdb returns TRBD1, unconfirmable since there is no DNA. There are 16 residues in the CDR3.